The 22 T cell receptor beta chains below were found in one sample sequenced in a study of shared T cell receptors in the human thymus. Sequencing was performed with immunoSEQ multiplex PCR; in TCRdb, only in-frame clones are kept and a portion is missing. The repertoire holds 500,000 to 850,000 clones, with roughly 86% as singletons. These data are also associated with another study on human thymus T cells.

Sequenced sample: thymocytes. Source of these receptors: a boy under two years old with a congenital heart defect.

The chain joins TRBV9 to TRBJ2-2, with TRBD2 matching 16 bases. CDR1 is SGDLS and CDR2 is YYNGEE in the germline V gene. The V and J ends lost 2 bases and 5 bases, in that order; junction bases with no gene match: 9. The CDR3 contains 19 residues. The CDR3 spells CASSVGTSGGALRTGELFF. The CDR3 nucleotides are TGTGCCAGCAGCGTGGGGACTAGCGGGGGGGCCCTGCGGACCGGGGAGCTGTTTTTT.

The chain links TRBV4-1 to TRBJ2-3, with TRBD2 matching 12 bases. The CDR3 length is 22 residues. Losses at the gene ends were 1 base for V and 2 bases for J; bases not matched to a gene: 19. Germline V CDR1 and CDR2: MGHRA, YSYEKL. The CDR3 nucleotides are TGCGCCAGCAGCCAAGGGGATTTTCGTCGGACTAGCGGGGCGCGGGACACAGATACGCAGTATTTT. It translates to CASSQGDFRRTSGARDTDTQYF.

The chain has TRBV7-9 and TRBJ2-1, with TRBD1 matching 7 bases. The CDR3 has 19 residues. CDR1 and CDR2 (germline): SEHNR, FQNEAQ (reference sequence). With 2 bases clipped from V and 5 bases from J, the junction kept 18 bases outside the gene matches. The DNA of the CDR3 is TGTGCCAGCAGCTTATTAATCCGGGACAGAGGTGTTAATGACAATGAGCAGTTCTTC. Residues: CASSLLIRDRGVNDNEQFF.

The rearrangement joins TRBV27 to TRBJ2-4, with 11 bases matching TRBD2. Germline lookup yields CDR1 MNHEY and CDR2 SMNVEV (reference sequence). The junction had 10 bases not matched to a gene; V was cut back by 5 bases and J by 1 base. The CDR3 extends over 18 amino acids. DNA for the CDR3: TGTGCCAGCAGTATAGCGGGAGGGCCGGACCTGGCCAAAAACATTCAGTACTTC. Protein product: CASSIAGGPDLAKNIQYF.

V and J are TRBV4-1 and TRBJ1-6; 7 bases map to TRBD1. The germline gives CDR1 MGHRA, CDR2 YSYEKL. This CDR3 spans 15 amino acids. The V gene end was trimmed by 2 bases and the J gene end by 7 bases; junction bases not matched to a gene: 5. Written as DNA, the CDR3 is TGCGCCAGCAGCCAACTACAGGGGCCGAATTCACCCCTCCACTTT. This sequence encodes CASSQLQGPNSPLHF.

The chain uses TRBV6-4 and TRBJ2-3; 7 bases match TRBD1. V shed 0 bases and J 0 bases; nucleotides not matched to a gene: 3. The CDR3 length is 16 residues. CDR1 and CDR2 (germline): MRHNA, SNTAGT. The chain's CDR3 is CASSDSRTGSTDTQYF. The CDR3 DNA reads TGTGCCAGCAGTGACTCGCGGACAGGTAGCACAGATACGCAGTATTTT.

The V gene is TRBV14, the J gene TRBJ1-1, with 9 bases lining up with TRBD1. Germline CDR1 is SGHDN and CDR2 is FVKESK. This CDR3 has 16 residues. The ends lost 2 bases at V and 4 bases at J; junction bases unmatched: 8. The CDR3 nucleotides read TGTGCCAGCAGCCAAACCCGGGACAGGGCCGTCACTGAAGCTTTCTTT. Translated, it gives CASSQTRDRAVTEAFF.

The V and J genes are TRBV7-2 and TRBJ1-4; 7 bases map to TRBD1. CDR1 and CDR2 (germline): SGHTA, FQGNSA. The length of the CDR3 is 15 residues. Trimming took 5 bases from V and 7 from J; bases not matched to a gene: 10. In nucleotides, the CDR3 is TGTGCCAGCAGCCCGCGGACAGGCATGCTTGAAAAACTGTTTTTT. Translated: CASSPRTGMLEKLFF.

The J gene is TRBJ1-5, the V gene TRBV28; D possibly corresponds to TRBD1 (5 bases). This CDR3 comprises 17 residues. CDR1 MDHEN and CDR2 SYDVKM come from the germline V gene. V shed 2 bases and J shed 5 bases, with 19 bases lying between them. The CDR3 nucleotides are TGTGCCAGCAGTTTAGCCCGGTCCCCAGGGAAGTATCAGCCCCAGCATTTT. Translation gives CASSLARSPGKYQPQHF.

The V call is TRBV6-5, the J call TRBJ2-1; 8 bases are shared with TRBD1. CDR3 size: 14 residues. Germline V CDR1 and CDR2: MNHEY, SVGAGI. After removal of 0 bases from V and 10 bases from J, the junction contained 5 bases not matched to a gene. CDR3 coding DNA: TGTGCCAGCAGTTACTCCGACAGGGGACACGAGCAGTTCTTC. It is translated as CASSYSDRGHEQFF.

The rearrangement joins TRBV29-1 to TRBJ2-3; TRBD1 is a possible D gene (5 bases). The V end was cut by 5 bases, the J end by 7 bases, with 25 bases between. The V gene's germline CDR1 is SQVTM and CDR2 ANQGSEA. The CDR3 spans 16 residues. The CDR3 spells CSVWGNDRLSQNTQYF. The CDR3 DNA reads as TGCAGCGTTTGGGGAAATGACAGACTTTCACAGAATACGCAGTATTTT.

The chain links TRBV7-9 to TRBJ2-3; D is unresolved. Trimming pared 5 bases from V and 1 base from J, leaving 19 bases between. This CDR3 is built from 17 residues. Looked up from germline, CDR1 is SEHNR and CDR2 is FQNEAQ (reference sequence). The CDR3 spells CASSALVWLDGTDTQYF. The CDR3 nucleotides read TGTGCCAGCAGCGCACTCGTGTGGCTAGACGGCACAGATACGCAGTATTTT.

The chain carries TRBV4-3 and TRBJ2-7; 9 bases match TRBD1. Germline CDR1 LGHNA, CDR2 YSLEER. The V gene end was trimmed by 1 base and the J gene end by 3 bases; junction bases not matched to a gene: 4. The CDR3 is made up of 15 amino acids. CDR3 coding DNA: TGCGCCAGCAGCCAAGTGAGGGGACAGGGCTACGAGCAGTACTTC. This encodes CASSQVRGQGYEQYF.

The V and J genes are TRBV30 and TRBJ2-2; TRBD1 matches 7 bases. The CDR3 has 17 residues. Per germline, CDR1 GTSNPN and CDR2 SVGIG (reference sequence). Losses at the gene ends were 4 bases for V and 3 bases for J; bases not matched to a gene: 14. Here the CDR3 DNA reads TGTGCCTGGACCCCCCGCAGGACAGGAGATGACACCGGGGAGCTGTTTTTT. It yields the protein CAWTPRRTGDDTGELFF.

CDR3 in amino acids: CASVGQGAETQYF. CDR3 bases: TGTGCTAGTGTAGGGCAGGGGGCAGAGACCCAGTACTTC. This chain links TRBV12-5 with TRBJ2-5; 8 bases map to TRBD1. Germline-derived CDR1 and CDR2 are LGHNT and FRNRAP. The V gene end was trimmed by 7 bases and the J gene end by 4 bases; junction bases not matched to a gene: 5. The CDR3 has 13 residues. Variable domain in full (rest from reference TRBV12-5 and TRBJ2-5): DARVTQTPRHKVTEMGQEVTMRCQPILGHNTVFWYRQTMMQGLELLAYFRNRAPLDDSGMPKDRFSAEMPDATLATLKIQPSEPRDSAVYFCASVGQGAETQYFGPGTRLLVL.

The chain employs TRBV7-8 and TRBJ2-3; D is uncertain. The CDR3 extends over 17 amino acids. Per the germline V gene, CDR1 is SGHVS and CDR2 is FQNEAQ. V was pared by 2 bases and J by 2 bases, with 17 bases between. The CDR3 is CASSLTILQSPTDTQYF. The DNA of the CDR3 is TGTGCCAGCAGCTTAACGATCCTACAGAGCCCCACAGATACGCAGTATTTT.

The chain uses TRBV27 and TRBJ1-2; TRBD1 aligns across 7 bases. Germline V gene data show CDR1 as MNHEY and CDR2 as SMNVEV (reference sequence). With 2 bases clipped from V and 4 bases from J, the junction kept 7 bases outside the gene matches. The length of the CDR3 is 15 residues. The CDR3 DNA reads TGTGCCAGCAGTTTACGCCCGACAGGGCGCTATGGCTACACCTTC. It specifies CASSLRPTGRYGYTF.

The V call is TRBV7-6, the J call TRBJ2-3, with D possibly TRBD1 on 5 matching bases. The CDR3 covers 16 residues. The germline gives CDR1 SGHVS, CDR2 FNYEAQ. Trimming removed 1 base from V and 1 base from J, with 12 bases in between. In DNA, the CDR3 is TGTGCCAGCAGCTTAGGGACAAATTACGGCACAGATACGCAGTATTTT. Residues: CASSLGTNYGTDTQYF.

The chain couples TRBV29-1 to TRBJ2-7; the D gene is possibly TRBD1 (5 bases). The germline V and J ends were trimmed by 0 bases and 2 bases, with 14 bases remaining between them. This CDR3 contains 15 residues. Germline assignment: CDR1 SQVTM and CDR2 ANQGSEA. Written as DNA, the CDR3 is TGCAGCGTTGAAGATAATAAGGGGTTCGCCTACGAGCAGTACTTC. Translating gives CSVEDNKGFAYEQYF.

The rearrangement links TRBV5-3 to TRBJ2-1, with TRBD2 matching over 11 bases. TRBV5-3 is assigned to the ORF class and has an uncertain function. This CDR3 comprises 14 residues. After removal of 8 bases from V and 10 bases from J, the junction contained 11 bases not matched to a gene. The CDR3 loop is CARGSPGLAAEQFF. CDR3 nucleotides: TGTGCCAGGGGGTCTCCGGGACTAGCGGCAGAGCAGTTCTTC.

The chain recombines TRBV28 with TRBJ2-7, with TRBD2 matching 11 bases. This CDR3 has 15 amino acids. The germline CDR1 and CDR2 sequences are MDHEN and SYDVKM. The V segment lost 6 bases and the J segment 2 bases; nucleotides outside the gene matches: 6. The DNA of the CDR3 is TGTGCCAGCAGCTGTACTAGCGGGAGCCCCTACGAGCAGTACTTC. It translates to CASSCTSGSPYEQYF.

This sequence joins TRBV21-1 and TRBJ2-7; the D call TRBD2 from the table was never checked on the DNA. TRBV21-1 is deemed a pseudogene. This CDR3 is built from 16 residues. The DNA for the CDR3 is TGTGCCAGCAGCAAAGCAAGAGAGGGACTAGCTATCGAGCAGTACTTC. This gives the protein CASSKAREGLAIEQYF.